Following are 21 T cell receptor beta chains from one sample sequenced in a study of T cells after yellow fever vaccination (dated by TCRdb to about 2019). The treatment or condition label of this sample denotes: live attenuated yellow fever vaccine strain. Libraries were prepared through 5' RACE. TCRdb names Illumina NovaSeq 6000 as the instrument used. The public reads were run again by TCRdb, first through fastp at Q25 and then through MiXCR, and only productive beta chains were kept. One record per CDR3 amino acid sequence lists the most common genes and DNA. The sample data list 340,000 or so distinct CDR3 sequences, and 9.5% to 15% of these were observed just once. The ten largest clonotypes hold 3.2% of the sample. The sample in question was CD4+ T cells sorted from PBMCs, obtained 15 days after the yellow fever booster vaccination. Receptor source: a man aged 18-30 years who received the YFV17D yellow fever vaccine.

This clonotype has only a few counts. V gene TRBV7-2 combines with J gene TRBJ1-6; D gene unclear. The CDR3 runs 15 residues. V was trimmed by 0 bases and J by 7 bases, leaving 10 bases between them. Germline CDR1 is SGHTA and CDR2 is FQGNSA. In DNA, the CDR3 is TGTGCCAGCAGCTTAGCCCCAGGCCCGAATTCACCCCTCCACTTT. Translated: CASSLAPGPNSPLHF.

The table lists this clonotype with many counts. The chain links TRBV20-1 to TRBJ1-4; no reliable D call. V lost 0 bases and J lost 7, with 12 bases in between. The CDR3 extends over 14 amino acids. The germline V gene encodes CDR1 DFQATT and CDR2 SNEGSKA (reference sequence). The CDR3 DNA is TGCAGTGCTAGAGATGTGGTGGGTGGTGAAAAACTGTTTTTT. Translation gives CSARDVVGGEKLFF.

This clonotype was observed at least ten times. The chain is built from TRBV5-1 and TRBJ2-2, with a weak D call TRBD1 (6 bases). V lost 0 bases and J lost 0, with 9 bases in between. The CDR3 is made up of 16 amino acids. CDR1 and CDR2 (germline): SGHRS, YFSETQ. CDR3 in amino acids: CASSLEGGTNTGELFF. The CDR3 DNA reads as TGCGCCAGCAGCTTGGAAGGGGGTACGAACACCGGGGAGCTGTTTTTT.

This chain joins TRBV12-5 and TRBJ2-3, with TRBD2 matching 7 bases. J lost 5 bases, V lost 0 bases, and 8 bases had no gene match. The CDR3 is made up of 16 amino acids. Germline CDR1 reads LGHNT; CDR2 reads FRNRAP. The CDR3 DNA follows: TGTGCTAGTGGTTTGGTAACCGGGAGGAGTAGAGATACGCAGTATTTT. Protein sequence: CASGLVTGRSRDTQYF.

This clonotype was seen a few times. V and J are TRBV9 and TRBJ2-3; 13 bases map to TRBD2. J lost 6 bases, V lost 0 bases, and 7 bases had no gene match. Germline V lookup: CDR1 SGDLS, CDR2 YYNGEE. This CDR3 has 17 residues. The CDR3 here is CASSVGGLAGRGDTQYF. The CDR3 DNA follows: TGTGCCAGCAGCGTAGGGGGACTAGCGGGGCGTGGGGATACGCAGTATTTT.

This clonotype was seen at least ten times. This chain uses TRBV12-3 or TRBV12-4 with TRBJ1-1, with D hard to call. V lost 6 bases and J lost 5, with 13 bases in between. The CDR3 runs to 13 residues. This CDR3 reads CASRPTRITEAFF. CDR3 bases: TGTGCCAGCAGACCGACACGAATAACTGAAGCTTTCTTT.

This clonotype was seen a few times. The chain carries TRBV12-3 or TRBV12-4 and TRBJ2-1, with TRBD2 matching over 12 bases. After removal of 2 bases from V and 8 bases from J, the junction contained 13 bases not matched to a gene. The CDR3 sequence is 18 residues long. The CDR3 here is CASSLPVGLAGPFDEQFF. The CDR3 bases are TGTGCCAGCAGTTTACCGGTGGGACTAGCGGGCCCCTTTGATGAGCAGTTCTTC.

The chain joins TRBV2 to TRBJ2-1; 8 bases match TRBD2. CDR1 is SNHLY and CDR2 is FYNNEI in the germline V gene. The junction had 15 bases not matched to a gene; V was cut back by 7 bases and J by 10 bases. The CDR3 loop spans 15 amino acids. The CDR3 DNA sequence: TGTGCCAGCACAGTCAGGAGCGGGGGAAGCGGGGAGCAGTTCTTC. Translating gives CASTVRSGGSGEQFF. Based on the CDR3 plus reference TRBV2 and TRBJ2-1, the full variable domain is EPEVTQTPSHQVTQMGQEVILRCVPISNHLYFYWYRQILGQKVEFLVSFYNNEISEKSEIFDDQFSVERPDGSNFTLKIRSTKLEDSAMYFCASTVRSGGSGEQFFGPGTRLTVL.

The chain carries TRBV12-3 or TRBV12-4 and TRBJ1-2, with unresolved D. This CDR3 spans 13 amino acids. V dropped 5 bases and J dropped 7 bases, with 14 bases sitting between them. The CDR3 DNA reads TGTGCCAGCAGTAAACGGACGTCAGGTGGCTACACCTTC. Its protein is CASSKRTSGGYTF.

A few counts support this clonotype. The V and J genes are TRBV6-2 or TRBV6-3 and TRBJ2-7; D call uncertain. The V end was cut by 11 bases, the J end by 0 bases, with 14 bases between. This CDR3 region has 13 residues. Germline V gives CDR1 MNHEY, CDR2 SVGEGT. The CDR3 region has the DNA TGTGCCTCCCGGGCCAGATCCTCCTACGAGCAGTACGTC. Its translation: CASRARSSYEQYV.

This clonotype has a handful of counts. The rearrangement uses TRBV6-6 and TRBJ1-6, with 7 bases lining up with TRBD1. V shed 2 bases, J shed 9 bases, and the junction held 1 base outside the gene matches. This CDR3 contains 13 residues. Germline assignment: CDR1 MNHNY and CDR2 SVGAGI (reference sequence). This CDR3 is CASSYRDSSPLHF. DNA for the CDR3: TGTGCCAGCAGTTACAGGGACAGTTCACCCCTCCACTTT.

This clonotype was detected a few times. The V and J genes are TRBV20-1 and TRBJ2-7, with D unclear. The germline V gene encodes CDR1 DFQATT and CDR2 SNEGSKA (reference sequence). The CDR3 contains 11 residues. V was pared by 8 bases and J by 0 bases, with 8 bases between. CDR3 amino acids: CSLGVSYEQYF. DNA of the CDR3: TGCAGTCTCGGAGTCTCCTACGAGCAGTACTTC.

In this sample, this clonotype turned up a few times. V is TRBV28 and J is TRBJ2-6; D possibly uses TRBD1 or TRBD2 (6 bases each). CDR3 size: 16 residues. Germline V gene data show CDR1 as MDHEN and CDR2 as SYDVKM. Trimming shortened V by 2 bases and J by 2 bases, and 10 bases separated the two germline ends. The chain's CDR3 is CASSLLGGAGANVLTF. In DNA form, the CDR3 reads TGTGCCAGCAGTTTACTGGGGGGCGCTGGGGCCAACGTCCTGACTTTC.

This clonotype was counted a few times. The chain recombines TRBV14 with TRBJ2-3; D is unresolved. The germline V gene has CDR1 SGHDN and CDR2 FVKESK. This CDR3 contains 14 residues. Trimming removed 1 base at V and 3 bases at J, with 8 bases between. The CDR3 bases are TGTGCCAGCAGCCAAGGGGGTTGGACAGATACGCAGTATTTT. As protein: CASSQGGWTDTQYF.

The chain combines TRBV5-1 with TRBJ2-1, with 8 bases lining up with TRBD2. The CDR3 runs 15 residues. Germline V lookup: CDR1 SGHRS, CDR2 YFSETQ. The V and J ends lost 0 bases and 9 bases, in that order; junction bases with no gene match: 8. The CDR3 sequence is CASSLERGPSGEQFF. In DNA, the CDR3 is TGCGCCAGCAGCTTGGAGCGGGGGCCGTCGGGTGAGCAGTTCTTC.

This clonotype occurred many times. The rearrangement links TRBV27 to TRBJ2-1, with D maybe TRBD1 (5 bases). Germline V lookup: CDR1 MNHEY, CDR2 SMNVEV (reference sequence). The CDR3 length is 13 residues. The germline V and J ends were trimmed by 5 bases and 10 bases, with 15 bases remaining between them. In nucleotides, the CDR3 is TGTGCCAGCAGTCCCGGGCAGGGAAGAGAGCAGTTCTTC. It specifies CASSPGQGREQFF.

This clonotype was seen more than once but under ten times. The J gene is TRBJ2-6, the V gene TRBV24-1; no clear D. V lost 2 bases to trimming and J lost 2 bases, with 6 bases between them. This CDR3 has 15 amino acids. Germline loops: CDR1 KGHDR, CDR2 SFDVKD. Here the CDR3 reads CATSDSGAGANVLTF. CDR3 in DNA: TGTGCCACCAGTGATTCAGGAGCTGGGGCCAACGTCCTGACTTTC.

The rearrangement joins TRBV11-1 to TRBJ2-1; D unclear. CDR1 is SGHAT and CDR2 is FQDESV in the germline V gene (reference sequence). V gave up 4 bases and J gave up 4 bases, with 8 bases separating them. The length of the CDR3 is 13 residues. CDR3 sequence (DNA): TGTGCCAGCAGCTCGGCTCGGTACAATGAGCAGTTCTTC. This sequence encodes CASSSARYNEQFF.

The rearrangement joins TRBV7-9 to TRBJ1-1, with 8 positions matching TRBD1. In germline, CDR1 is SEHNR, CDR2 FQNEAQ (reference sequence). The CDR3 is made up of 11 amino acids. V dropped 5 bases and J dropped 11; count of bases not matched to a gene: 4. In nucleotides, the CDR3 is TGTGCCAGCAGCGCCCAGGGGGCTGCTTTCTTT. Translated: CASSAQGAAFF.

The table lists this clonotype with a few counts. The V call is TRBV7-6, the J call TRBJ1-1; 7 nucleotides align to TRBD1. The germline V gene has CDR1 SGHVS and CDR2 FNYEAQ. J lost 3 bases, V lost 6 bases, and 4 bases had no gene match. This CDR3 has 13 amino acids. CDR3 residues: CASRKTGDTEAFF. The CDR3 region has the DNA TGTGCCAGCAGAAAAACAGGGGACACTGAAGCTTTCTTT.

This rearrangement joins TRBV7-8 to TRBJ1-5; a weak D match, TRBD1 (6 bases). From germline, CDR1 is SGHVS and CDR2 FQNEAQ. The CDR3 contains 17 residues. V dropped 7 bases and J dropped 2 bases, with 21 bases sitting between them. The CDR3 coding sequence is TGTGCCAGCATCGAGGGGGGCCGGGGATTCCGCAATCAGCCCCAGCATTTT. Its protein product is CASIEGGRGFRNQPQHF.